The 20 T cell receptor beta chains in this list originate from one sample, sequenced in a study of metastatic and nonmetastatic thyroid tumors. TCRdb re-clonotyped the PCR reads via MiXCR. Counted here are around 20,000 clones, around a quarter occurring once; the ten biggest clones make up 6.1%. Thyroid surgery was performed in patients who had received no treatment beforehand. The sample comprised blood. These receptors originate from a female donor with papillary thyroid cancer or a benign thyroid nodule (not recorded which). Some clones in this sample may be carry-over from other donors' samples.

At least ten counts were recorded for this clone. The rearrangement joins TRBV4-3 to TRBJ2-5; no clear D gene. Trimming took off 1 base at V and 5 bases at J, with 8 bases between the two ends. The CDR3 length is 13 residues. The germline gives CDR1 LGHNA, CDR2 YSLEER. The CDR3 DNA reads TGCGCCAGCAGCCAAGCCCGGGTGGAGACCCAGTACTTC. It codes for CASSQARVETQYF.

This clone has just a few counts. The CDR3 loop is CASSPCDGRGTFEAFF. CDR3 sequence (DNA): TGTGCCAGCAGTCCCTGTGACGGACGGGGAACGTTTGAAGCTTTCTTT. The genes are TRBV6-1 and TRBJ1-1; D uncertain. Deletions cut 5 bases from V and 7 bases from J, with 23 bases between. The CDR3 is 16 amino acids. In germline, CDR1 is MNHNS, CDR2 SASEGT.

In the case of this clone: A much larger clonotype is one base distant, so this may be a read error. This chain uses TRBV5-1 with TRBJ2-3; D not resolved. Germline values: CDR1 SGHRS, CDR2 YFSETQ. Trimming pared 1 base from V and 0 bases from J, leaving 9 bases between. The CDR3 contains 15 residues. The CDR3 nucleotides read TGCGCCAGCAGCTTGTCCTTAACTAGCACAGATACGCAGTATTTT. Its protein product is CASSLSLTSTDTQYF.

This clone was recorded a few times. The chain is built from TRBV27 and TRBJ2-1; 8 nucleotides match TRBD1. Germline V CDR1 and CDR2: MNHEY, SMNVEV (reference sequence). The trim removed 5 bases at V and 5 bases at J, leaving 8 bases unmatched. This CDR3 is 15 amino acids long. Here the CDR3 DNA reads TGTGCCAGCAGTACCCGCGGGACAGGCGACAATGAGCAGTTCTTC. This sequence encodes CASSTRGTGDNEQFF.

The table lists this clone with a count of one. An end of the junction differs from the germline gene, which may be a read error. This chain connects TRBV20-1 to TRBJ2-2, with D perhaps TRBD1 (6 bases). Per germline, CDR1 DFQATT and CDR2 SNEGSKA (reference sequence). This CDR3 is 13 amino acids long. This chain's CDR3 is CSARGASTGELFF. The CDR3 DNA follows: TGCAGTGCTAGGGGGGCATCCACCGGCGAGCTGTTTTTT.

This clone appeared a few times. In DNA form, the CDR3 reads TGTGCCAGCAGTCTGAGGACAGGGGGCGTAAACACCATATATTTT. Translating it yields CASSLRTGGVNTIYF. This sequence joins TRBV12-3 or TRBV12-4 and TRBJ1-3; 11 positions agree with TRBD1. The CDR3 is made up of 15 amino acids. The J segment lost 6 bases and the V segment lost 5 bases, leaving 6 bases of the junction unmatched.

This chain joins TRBV27 and TRBJ1-2; no clear D. The CDR3 totals 13 residues. Germline assignment: CDR1 MNHEY and CDR2 SMNVEV (reference sequence). Between the trimmed V and J ends, which lost 3 bases and 1 base, there was a span of 6 bases. The CDR3 region is CASSFIGNYGYTF. The CDR3 nucleotides read TGTGCCAGCAGTTTTATAGGTAACTATGGCTACACCTTC.

V gene TRBV6-5 combines with J gene TRBJ1-2, with D perhaps matching TRBD1 (5 bases). Trimming pared 6 bases from V and 1 base from J, leaving 21 bases between. CDR1 is MNHEY and CDR2 is SVGAGI in the germline V gene. The CDR3 spans 17 residues. The chain's CDR3 is CASRLLSPGRGNYGYTF. CDR3 sequence (DNA): TGTGCCAGCAGGTTGCTCTCCCCGGGACGTGGTAACTATGGCTACACCTTC.

This clone occurred a few times. The chain employs TRBV19 and TRBJ2-7; D ambiguous. Per germline, CDR1 LNHDA and CDR2 SQIVND (reference sequence). Trimming pared 5 bases from V and 2 bases from J, leaving 16 bases between. The CDR3 is 15 residues long. As DNA, the CDR3 is TGTGCCAGTAGTCTTCCCGGTTGGTCAGCCTACGAGCAGTACTTC. Its translation: CASSLPGWSAYEQYF. Using reference TRBV19 and TRBJ2-7 for the parts outside the CDR3, the full variable domain is DGGITQSPKYLFRKEGQNVTLSCEQNLNHDAMYWYRQDPGQGLRLIYYSQIVNDFQKGDIAEGYSVSREKKESFPLTVTSAQKNPTAFYLCASSLPGWSAYEQYFGPGTRLTVT.

This clone has ten or more counts. The J gene is TRBJ2-1, the V gene TRBV9, with 10 bases identical to TRBD2. The CDR3 totals 13 residues. Trimming at V came to 4 bases and at J to 9 bases, leaving 4 bases not matched to a gene. The germline CDR1 and CDR2 sequences are SGDLS and YYNGEE. CDR3 DNA sequence: TGTGCCAGCAGCACTCAGCGGGAGGGTGAGCAGTTCTTC. It is translated as CASSTQREGEQFF. Supplemented by reference TRBV9 and TRBJ2-1, the full variable domain reads DSGVTQTPKHLITATGQRVTLRCSPRSGDLSVYWYQQSLDQGLQFLIQYYNGEERAKGNILERFSAQQFPDLHSELNLSSLELGDSALYFCASSTQREGEQFFGPGTRLTVL.

The rearrangement uses TRBV7-2 and TRBJ2-7; 7 nucleotides line up with TRBD1. The CDR3 covers 15 residues. Germline loops: CDR1 SGHTA, CDR2 FQGNSA. Trimming removed 1 base from V and 3 bases from J; junction bases left unmatched: 6. The CDR3 is CASSLVKGASYEQYF. The CDR3 coding sequence is TGTGCCAGCAGCTTAGTTAAGGGGGCCAGCTACGAGCAGTACTTC.

The chain couples TRBV9 to TRBJ2-3; the match to TRBD1 covers 10 bases. V lost 4 bases to trimming and J lost 9 bases; unmatched junction nucleotides: 8. Germline-derived CDR1 and CDR2 are SGDLS and YYNGEE. The CDR3 loop spans 14 amino acids. CDR3 protein: CASSLEGQGMTQYF. The CDR3 DNA reads TGTGCCAGCAGCCTAGAGGGACAGGGGATGACGCAGTATTTT.

This clone was counted many times. The CDR3 sequence is CASSQVGERGANYGYTF. In nucleotides, the CDR3 is TGCGCCAGCAGCCAAGTGGGGGAAAGGGGGGCTAACTATGGCTACACCTTC. This chain uses TRBV4-3 with TRBJ1-2; tentatively, D is TRBD1 (6 bases). Between the trimmed V and J ends, which lost 1 base and 0 bases, there was a span of 15 bases. This CDR3 has 17 residues. Germline V lookup: CDR1 LGHNA, CDR2 YSLEER.

In this sample, this clone is medium-sized (0.01 to 0.1%). V and J are TRBV7-2 and TRBJ2-7; tentative D call: TRBD1 (5 bases). Germline V CDR1 and CDR2: SGHTA, FQGNSA. V lost 8 bases to trimming and J lost 6 bases, with 14 bases between them. The CDR3 is made up of 12 amino acids. Here the CDR3 DNA reads TGTGCCAGCGGGGCTAGTCCGCCCGAGCAGTACTTC. This translates into CASGASPPEQYF.

This clone came up a few times. The chain couples TRBV10-3 to TRBJ2-1; TRBD2 matches 8 bases. The CDR3 sequence is 14 residues long. Germline assignment: CDR1 ENHRY and CDR2 SYGVKD. V shed 8 bases and J 7 bases; nucleotides not matched to a gene: 10. The CDR3 spells CAIWSGGPSNEQFF. CDR3 nucleotides: TGTGCCATCTGGTCGGGAGGGCCAAGTAATGAGCAGTTCTTC.

V gene TRBV11-2 combines with J gene TRBJ2-6; D is ambiguous. The CDR3 totals 16 residues. Trimming removed 2 bases from V and 0 bases from J, with 8 bases in between. The germline gives CDR1 SGHAT, CDR2 FQNNGV. CDR3 amino acids: CASSLYSTSGANVLTF. CDR3 bases: TGTGCCAGCAGCTTATACTCGACCTCTGGGGCCAACGTCCTGACTTTC.

By frequency in the sample, this clone is medium-sized (0.01 to 0.1%). In the same sample, other DNA sequences code for this CDR3. The chain uses TRBV6-1 and TRBJ1-4; 7 bases map to TRBD1. This CDR3 region has 15 residues. CDR1 MNHNS and CDR2 SASEGT come from the germline V gene. V was pared by 7 bases and J by 8 bases, with 13 bases of the junction left unmatched. This CDR3 reads CASTTLTGRREKLFF. CDR3 DNA sequence: TGTGCCAGCACCACCCTGACAGGGCGGAGGGAAAAACTGTTTTTT.

This clone was detected a few times. The chain is built from TRBV2 and TRBJ2-7, with 8 nucleotides matching TRBD2. From germline, CDR1 is SNHLY and CDR2 FYNNEI. This CDR3 is 15 amino acids long. V gave up 5 bases and J gave up 0 bases; unmatched junction bases: 6. The CDR3 region is CASSTVAGCSYEQYF. In DNA, the CDR3 is TGTGCCAGCAGTACCGTAGCGGGGTGCTCCTACGAGCAGTACTTC.

This clone rates as medium-sized. This chain's CDR3 is CSVTGGEAQPQHF. The CDR3 DNA sequence: TGCAGTGTAACAGGGGGTGAAGCTCAGCCCCAGCATTTT. The chain has TRBV20-1 and TRBJ1-5, with 8 bases aligning to TRBD1. V gave up 7 bases and J gave up 6 bases; unmatched junction bases: 8. In germline, CDR1 is DFQATT, CDR2 SNEGSKA (reference sequence). The CDR3 covers 13 residues.

This clone has just a few counts. The chain combines TRBV7-2 with TRBJ2-7; D perhaps matches TRBD2 (5 bases). V lost 1 base to trimming and J lost 5 bases, with 9 bases between them. The CDR3 runs 13 residues. Germline V lookup: CDR1 SGHTA, CDR2 FQGNSA. The CDR3 region has the DNA TGTGCCAGCAGCTTAGAGAACGGGGACGAGCAGTACTTC. Residues: CASSLENGDEQYF.